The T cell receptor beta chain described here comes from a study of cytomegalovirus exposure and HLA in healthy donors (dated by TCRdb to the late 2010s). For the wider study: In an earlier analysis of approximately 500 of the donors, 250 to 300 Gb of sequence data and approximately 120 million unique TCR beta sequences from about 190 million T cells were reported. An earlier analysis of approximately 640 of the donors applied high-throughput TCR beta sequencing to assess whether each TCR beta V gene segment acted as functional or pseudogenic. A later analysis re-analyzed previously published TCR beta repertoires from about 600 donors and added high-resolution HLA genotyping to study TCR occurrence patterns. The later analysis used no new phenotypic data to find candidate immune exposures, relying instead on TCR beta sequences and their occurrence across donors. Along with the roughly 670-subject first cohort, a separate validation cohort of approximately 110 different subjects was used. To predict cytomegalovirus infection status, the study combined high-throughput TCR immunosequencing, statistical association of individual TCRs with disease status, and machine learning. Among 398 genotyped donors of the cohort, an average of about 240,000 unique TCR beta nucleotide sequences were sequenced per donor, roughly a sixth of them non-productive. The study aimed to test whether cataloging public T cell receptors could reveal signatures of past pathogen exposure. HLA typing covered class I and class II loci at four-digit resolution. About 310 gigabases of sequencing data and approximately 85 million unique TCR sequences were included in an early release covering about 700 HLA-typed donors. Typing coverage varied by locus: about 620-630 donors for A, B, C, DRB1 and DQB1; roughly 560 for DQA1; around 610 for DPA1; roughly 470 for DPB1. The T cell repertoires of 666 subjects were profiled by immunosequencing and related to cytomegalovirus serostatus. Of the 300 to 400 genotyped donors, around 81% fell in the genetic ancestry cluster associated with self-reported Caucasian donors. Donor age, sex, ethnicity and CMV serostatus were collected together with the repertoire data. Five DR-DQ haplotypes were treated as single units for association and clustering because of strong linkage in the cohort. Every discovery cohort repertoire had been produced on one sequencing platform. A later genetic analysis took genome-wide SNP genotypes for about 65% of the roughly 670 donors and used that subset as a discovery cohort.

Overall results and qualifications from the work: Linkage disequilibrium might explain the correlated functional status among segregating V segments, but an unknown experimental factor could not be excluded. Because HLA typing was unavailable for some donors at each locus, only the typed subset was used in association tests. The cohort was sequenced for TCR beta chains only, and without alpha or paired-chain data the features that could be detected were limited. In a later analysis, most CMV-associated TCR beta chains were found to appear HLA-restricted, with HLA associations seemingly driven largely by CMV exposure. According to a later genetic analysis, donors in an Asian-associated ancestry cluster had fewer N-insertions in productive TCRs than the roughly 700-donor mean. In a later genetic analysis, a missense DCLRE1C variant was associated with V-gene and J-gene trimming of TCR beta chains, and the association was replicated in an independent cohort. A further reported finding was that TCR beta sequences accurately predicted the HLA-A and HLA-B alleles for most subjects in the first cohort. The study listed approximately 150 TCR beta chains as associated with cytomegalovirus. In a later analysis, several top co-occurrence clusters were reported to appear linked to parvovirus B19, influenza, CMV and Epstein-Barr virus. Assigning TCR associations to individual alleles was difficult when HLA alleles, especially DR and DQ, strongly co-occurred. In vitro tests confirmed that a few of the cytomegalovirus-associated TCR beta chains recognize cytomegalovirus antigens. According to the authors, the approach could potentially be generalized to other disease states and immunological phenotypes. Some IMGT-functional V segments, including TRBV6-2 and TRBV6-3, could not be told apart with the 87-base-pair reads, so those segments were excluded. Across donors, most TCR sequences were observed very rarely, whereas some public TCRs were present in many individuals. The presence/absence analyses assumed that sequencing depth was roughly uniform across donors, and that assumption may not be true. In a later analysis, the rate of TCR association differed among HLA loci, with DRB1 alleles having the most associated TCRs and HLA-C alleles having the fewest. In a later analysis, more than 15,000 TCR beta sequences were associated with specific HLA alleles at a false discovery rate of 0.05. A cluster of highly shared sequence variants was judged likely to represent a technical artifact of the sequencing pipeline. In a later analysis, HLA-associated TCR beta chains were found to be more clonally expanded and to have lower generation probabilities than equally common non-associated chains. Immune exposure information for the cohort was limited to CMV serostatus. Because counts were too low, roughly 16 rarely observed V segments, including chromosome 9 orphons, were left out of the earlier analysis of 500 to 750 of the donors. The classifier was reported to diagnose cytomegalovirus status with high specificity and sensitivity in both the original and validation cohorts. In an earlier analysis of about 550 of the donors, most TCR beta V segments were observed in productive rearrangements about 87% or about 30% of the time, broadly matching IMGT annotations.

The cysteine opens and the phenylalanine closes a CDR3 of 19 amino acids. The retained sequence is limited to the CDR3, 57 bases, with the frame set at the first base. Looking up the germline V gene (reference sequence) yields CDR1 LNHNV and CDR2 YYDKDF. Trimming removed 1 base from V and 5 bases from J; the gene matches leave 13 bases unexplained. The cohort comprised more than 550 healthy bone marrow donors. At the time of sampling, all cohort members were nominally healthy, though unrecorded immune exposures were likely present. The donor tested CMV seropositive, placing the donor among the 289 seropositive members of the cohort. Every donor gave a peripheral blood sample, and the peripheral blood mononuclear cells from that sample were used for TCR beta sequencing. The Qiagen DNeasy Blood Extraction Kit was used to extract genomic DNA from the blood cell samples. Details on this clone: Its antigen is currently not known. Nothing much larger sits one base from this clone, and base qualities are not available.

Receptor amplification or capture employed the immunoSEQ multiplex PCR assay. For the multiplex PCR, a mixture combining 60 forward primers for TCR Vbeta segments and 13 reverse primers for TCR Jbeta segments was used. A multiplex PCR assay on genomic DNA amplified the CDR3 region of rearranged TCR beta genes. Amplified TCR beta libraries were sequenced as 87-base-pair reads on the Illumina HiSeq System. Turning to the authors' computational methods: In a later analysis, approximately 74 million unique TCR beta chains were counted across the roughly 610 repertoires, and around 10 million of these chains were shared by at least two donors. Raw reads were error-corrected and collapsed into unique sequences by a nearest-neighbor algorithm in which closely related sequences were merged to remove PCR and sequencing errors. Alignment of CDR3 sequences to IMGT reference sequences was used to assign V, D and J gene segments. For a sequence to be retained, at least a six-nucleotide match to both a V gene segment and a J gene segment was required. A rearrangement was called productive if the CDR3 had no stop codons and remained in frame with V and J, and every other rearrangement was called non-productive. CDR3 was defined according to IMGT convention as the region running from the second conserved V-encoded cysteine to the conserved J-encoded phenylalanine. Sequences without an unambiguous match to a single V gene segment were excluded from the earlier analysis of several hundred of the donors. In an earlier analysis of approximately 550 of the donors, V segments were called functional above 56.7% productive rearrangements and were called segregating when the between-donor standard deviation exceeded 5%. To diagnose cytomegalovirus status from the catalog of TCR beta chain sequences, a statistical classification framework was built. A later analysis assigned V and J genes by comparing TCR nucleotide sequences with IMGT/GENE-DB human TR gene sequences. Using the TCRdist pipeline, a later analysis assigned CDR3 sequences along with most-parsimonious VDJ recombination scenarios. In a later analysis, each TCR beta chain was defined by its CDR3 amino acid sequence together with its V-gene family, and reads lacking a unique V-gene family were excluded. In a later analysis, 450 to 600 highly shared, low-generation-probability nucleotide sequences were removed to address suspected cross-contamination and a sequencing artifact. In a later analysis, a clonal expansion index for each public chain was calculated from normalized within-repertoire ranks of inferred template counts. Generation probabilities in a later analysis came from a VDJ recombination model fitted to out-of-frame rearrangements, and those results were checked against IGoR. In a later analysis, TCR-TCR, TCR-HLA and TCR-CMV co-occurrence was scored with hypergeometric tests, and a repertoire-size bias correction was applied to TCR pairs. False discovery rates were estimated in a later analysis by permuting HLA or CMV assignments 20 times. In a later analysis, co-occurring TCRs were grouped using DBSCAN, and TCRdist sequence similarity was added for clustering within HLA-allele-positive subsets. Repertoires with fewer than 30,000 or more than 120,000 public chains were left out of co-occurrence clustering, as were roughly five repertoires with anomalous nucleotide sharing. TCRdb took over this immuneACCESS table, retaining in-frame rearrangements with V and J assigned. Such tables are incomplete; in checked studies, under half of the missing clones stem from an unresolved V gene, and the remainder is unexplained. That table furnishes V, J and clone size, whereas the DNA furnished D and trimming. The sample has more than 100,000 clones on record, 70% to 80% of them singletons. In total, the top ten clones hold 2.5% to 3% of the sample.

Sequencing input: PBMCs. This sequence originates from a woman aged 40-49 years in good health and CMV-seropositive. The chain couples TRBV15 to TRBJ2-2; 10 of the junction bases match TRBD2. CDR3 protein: CATSRVPPLAGVVTGELFF. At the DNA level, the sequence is TGTGCCACCAGCAGAGTCCCGCCCCTAGCGGGAGTTGTAACCGGGGAGCTGTTTTTT.